This T cell receptor beta chain was recorded in a study of blood T cell repertoires in COVID-19. Overall study context: From the United States, Italy and Spain came samples of acute and convalescent COVID-19.

The CDR3 is made up of 15 amino acids. V was clipped by 3 bases and J by 2 bases; unmatched bases: 6. CDR1 and CDR2 (germline): SGHTA, FQGTGA. Per the study methods: It was from reference gene primer amplification that nucleated cell counts were estimated. TCRdb's table, derived via immunoSEQ multiplex PCR, lists solely in-frame clones and lacks some. D and trimming were read from the DNA, whereas the V and J calls and clone size are those reported in that table. The data show around 300,000 clones, roughly 88% seen once. Sequenced material: peripheral blood. The chain joins TRBV7-3 to TRBJ2-7; 8 bases align to TRBD2. This receptor was obtained from a woman in her sixties or seventies with acute or convalescent COVID-19. The CDR3 spells CASSFGGGPPYEQYF. CDR3 coding DNA: TGTGCCAGCAGCTTTGGCGGGGGGCCCCCCTACGAGCAGTACTTC.